These 32 T cell receptor beta chains share one sample of origin, sequenced in a study of blood T cell repertoires in COVID-19. Some clones are missing from TCRdb's copy, which holds only in-frame ones; the method was immunoSEQ multiplex PCR. This table holds approximately 230,000 clones, just over 85% found once. Sequences were obtained from PBMCs or T cells enriched from blood (not recorded which). The origin of the receptors is a man aged 40-49 years who had recovered from COVID-19.

This rearrangement joins TRBV5-1 to TRBJ2-7; 9 nucleotides line up with TRBD1. The junction had 6 bases not matched to a gene; V was cut back by 5 bases and J by 0 bases. Germline CDR1 SGHRS, CDR2 YFSETQ. This CDR3 spans 15 amino acids. Here the CDR3 reads CASSTGTGSSYEQYF. The CDR3, as DNA: TGCGCCAGCAGTACTGGGACAGGGAGCTCCTACGAGCAGTACTTC.

The chain uses TRBV28 and TRBJ2-7; 13 nucleotides line up with TRBD2. The V and J ends lost 7 bases and 2 bases, in that order; junction bases with no gene match: 17. The CDR3 runs to 19 residues. CDR1 is MDHEN and CDR2 is SYDVKM in the germline V gene. The CDR3 coding sequence is TGTGCCAGCAACCCTTACCGTTGGACTAGCGGGAGTAACACCTACGAGCAGTACTTC. This gives the protein CASNPYRWTSGSNTYEQYF. Full variable domain (missing parts from reference TRBV28 and TRBJ2-7): DVKVTQSSRYLVKRTGEKVFLECVQDMDHENMFWYRQDPGLGLRLIYFSYDVKMKEKGDIPEGYSVSREKKERFSLILESASTNQTSMYLCASNPYRWTSGSNTYEQYFGPGTRLTVT.

This clone was counted a single time. The chain couples TRBV3-1 (or the pseudogene TRBV3-2) to TRBJ1-2, with unresolved D. Trimming took 1 base from V and 0 from J, leaving 9 bases between them. CDR1 and CDR2 (germline): LGHDT, YNNKEL (reference sequence). The CDR3 totals 15 residues. The CDR3 DNA is TGTGCCAGCAGCCAAGCCTGGGAGCCTAACTATGGCTACACCTTC. This codes for CASSQAWEPNYGYTF.

The chain employs TRBV6-5 and TRBJ1-1; a weak D match, TRBD1 (6 bases). CDR3 length: 15 amino acids. Germline-derived CDR1 and CDR2 are MNHEY and SVGAGI. Trimming removed 3 bases at V and 1 base at J, with 12 bases between. The CDR3 coding sequence is TGTGCCAGCAGTTATTTTGGGACATCGAACACTGAAGCTTTCTTT. Translated: CASSYFGTSNTEAFF.

J is TRBJ1-5 and V is TRBV7-2; D unresolved. Trimming stripped 5 bases from V and 6 bases from J, with 14 bases between. Germline CDR1 SGHTA, CDR2 FQGNSA. The CDR3 is 14 amino acids. CDR3 residues: CASSNAISSQPQHF. In DNA form, the CDR3 reads TGTGCCAGCAGCAACGCCATTTCGAGTCAGCCCCAGCATTTT.

The J gene is TRBJ2-7, the V gene TRBV14; 10 bases are shared with TRBD1. After removal of 2 bases from V and 5 bases from J, the junction contained 3 bases not matched to a gene. Germline V gene lookup returns CDR1 SGHDN and CDR2 FVKESK. There are 14 residues in the CDR3. The CDR3 bases are TGTGCCAGCAGCCAAAGACAGGGGGCCAACGAGCAGTACTTC. Amino acid sequence: CASSQRQGANEQYF.

V and J are TRBV5-1 and TRBJ2-2; 9 bases are a match to TRBD1. Germline CDR1 is SGHRS and CDR2 is YFSETQ. After removal of 4 bases from V and 5 bases from J, the junction contained 6 bases not matched to a gene. The CDR3 extends over 15 amino acids. The CDR3 is CASSIQGAGTGELFF. The CDR3 coding sequence is TGCGCCAGCAGCATACAGGGGGCTGGGACCGGGGAGCTGTTTTTT.

This rearrangement joins TRBV27 to TRBJ2-5, with D maybe TRBD2 (5 bases). The CDR3 runs to 14 residues. The germline CDR1 and CDR2 sequences are MNHEY and SMNVEV (reference sequence). Trimming took 2 bases from V and 4 from J, leaving 11 bases between them. In DNA form, the CDR3 reads TGTGCCAGCAGTTTACGGGGTGCCGCAGAGACCCAGTACTTC. Its protein product is CASSLRGAAETQYF.

This chain joins TRBV7-6 and TRBJ1-1; possibly TRBD1 for D (6 bases). V was cut by 10 bases and J by 4 bases, with 16 bases left in between. The length of the CDR3 is 13 residues. In germline, CDR1 is SGHVS, CDR2 FNYEAQ. As DNA, the CDR3 is TGTGCCATCGTACAGGGCCCGGGCACTGAAGCTTTCTTT. Protein product: CAIVQGPGTEAFF.

The chain couples TRBV30 to TRBJ2-3, with D unclear. There are 11 residues in the CDR3. The V end was cut by 4 bases, the J end by 3 bases, with 5 bases between. CDR1 is GTSNPN and CDR2 is SVGIG in the germline V gene (reference sequence). The CDR3 here is CAWTTTDTQYF. CDR3 coding DNA: TGTGCCTGGACCACAACAGATACGCAGTATTTT.

The V gene is TRBV4-2, the J gene TRBJ2-2, with 9 bases identical to TRBD2. The CDR3 covers 16 residues. Germline V gene lookup returns CDR1 LGHNA and CDR2 YNFKEQ. V trimming: 0 bases; J trimming: 6 bases; junction bases outside the gene matches: 5. The CDR3 loop reads CASSQDMRGGPGELFF. CDR3 bases: TGTGCCAGCAGCCAAGATATGCGGGGGGGCCCCGGGGAGCTGTTTTTT.

This clone was detected only once. The chain combines TRBV5-6 with TRBJ1-1; possibly TRBD1 for D (5 bases). The germline V and J ends were trimmed by 4 bases and 4 bases, with 14 bases remaining between them. The CDR3 extends over 14 amino acids. In germline, CDR1 is SGHDT, CDR2 YYEEEE. The CDR3 DNA follows: TGTGCCAGCAGCGTGGGGGGAGCCAGCACTGAAGCTTTCTTT. Residues: CASSVGGASTEAFF.

The chain carries TRBV18 and TRBJ2-6; TRBD1 matches 10 bases. The CDR3 has 17 residues. The germline CDR1 and CDR2 sequences are KGHSH and LQKENI. The J segment lost 0 bases and the V segment lost 4 bases, leaving 3 bases of the junction unmatched. CDR3 loop: CASSLGQGGSGANVLTF. The CDR3 DNA is TGTGCCAGCTCACTAGGACAGGGGGGCTCTGGGGCCAACGTCCTGACTTTC.

The CDR3 sequence: CAIRDGQGTAETQYF. CDR3 nucleotide sequence: TGTGCCATCAGGGACGGACAGGGAACGGCAGAGACCCAGTACTTC. The genes are TRBV10-3 and TRBJ2-5; TRBD1 aligns across 8 bases. CDR1 and CDR2 from the germline V gene are ENHRY and SYGVKD. The CDR3 has 15 residues. J gave up 4 bases and V 6 bases, and 10 bases lay outside the gene matches.

This clone was observed a few times. The chain has TRBV19 and TRBJ1-4; D might be TRBD1 (5 bases). This CDR3 is 11 amino acids long. Germline lookup yields CDR1 LNHDA and CDR2 SQIVND (reference sequence). V lost 5 bases and J 13 bases, leaving 11 bases between the germline ends. CDR3 in DNA: TGTGCCAGTAGTTTTCGGACACGACTGTTTTTT. As protein: CASSFRTRLFF.

This clone appeared a few times. J is TRBJ1-2 and V is TRBV10-3; 9 bases are a match to TRBD1. Germline V gives CDR1 ENHRY, CDR2 SYGVKD. The CDR3 has 16 amino acids. Germline trimming cut 2 bases from V and 4 bases from J; bases unmatched to any gene: 8. The CDR3 coding sequence is TGTGCCATCAGTGAGGTATTGGGACAGGGAGTCTATGGCTACACCTTC. Translated, it gives CAISEVLGQGVYGYTF.

The J gene is TRBJ1-5, the V gene TRBV24-1; tentatively, D is TRBD1 (5 bases). Germline V gene data show CDR1 as KGHDR and CDR2 as SFDVKD. V lost 4 bases and J 3 bases, leaving 12 bases between the germline ends. CDR3 length equals 15 residues. CDR3 coding DNA: TGTGCCACCAGTGACACGCAGGGATACAATCAGCCCCAGCATTTT. The encoded protein is CATSDTQGYNQPQHF.

The V call is TRBV10-3, the J call TRBJ2-3; a possible D gene is TRBD2 (6 bases). The V end lost 3 bases, the J end lost 2 bases, and 21 bases lay between the germline ends. CDR1 and CDR2 from the germline V gene are ENHRY and SYGVKD. The CDR3 sequence is 18 residues long. Written as DNA, the CDR3 is TGTGCCATCAGTGACCACACGGGACTCTATTTCCCCACAGATACGCAGTATTTT. It is translated as CAISDHTGLYFPTDTQYF.

On this clone: This CDR3 is also generated by other DNA sequences in the sample. The CDR3 sequence is CASSLGSGRTDTQYF. As DNA, the CDR3 is TGTGCCAGCAGCTTGGGGAGCGGGCGCACAGATACGCAGTATTTT. The chain recombines TRBV5-4 with TRBJ2-3; perhaps TRBD2 as D (6 bases). Germline CDR1 and CDR2: SGHNT and YYREEE (reference sequence). V dropped 0 bases and J dropped 1 base, with 9 bases sitting between them. The CDR3 is 15 residues long.

This chain joins TRBV12-3 or TRBV12-4 and TRBJ1-2; the D is unclear. This CDR3 contains 12 residues. The V and J ends lost 5 bases and 3 bases respectively, with 7 bases between them. In nucleotides, the CDR3 is TGTGCCAGCAGTCCGGTCGACTATGGCTACACCTTC. Translating it yields CASSPVDYGYTF.

This chain uses TRBV5-4 with TRBJ2-5; TRBD1 matches 8 bases. Germline V gene lookup returns CDR1 SGHNT and CDR2 YYREEE (reference sequence). CDR3 length equals 13 residues. V shed 4 bases and J 3 bases; nucleotides not matched to a gene: 2. This CDR3 reads CASSPDREETQYF. The DNA of the CDR3 is TGTGCCAGCAGCCCGGACAGGGAAGAGACCCAGTACTTC.

The chain couples TRBV7-8 to TRBJ2-7; D remains unclear. The CDR3 is made up of 14 amino acids. V was clipped by 3 bases and J by 0 bases, with 9 bases between them. Germline V CDR1 and CDR2: SGHVS, FQNEAQ. The CDR3 sequence: CASSFSLSSYEQYF. The CDR3 coding sequence is TGTGCCAGCAGCTTTTCATTGAGCTCCTACGAGCAGTACTTC.

V and J are TRBV23-1 and TRBJ2-7; TRBD2 agrees at 7 bases. TRBV23-1 is treated as an ORF (open reading frame) with a function not yet certain. The CDR3 runs 15 residues. J gave up 2 bases and V 7 bases, and 11 bases lay outside the gene matches. The CDR3 is CASTKSGRQPYEQYF. Written as DNA, the CDR3 is TGCGCCAGCACGAAATCCGGGAGGCAGCCCTACGAGCAGTACTTC.

This chain uses TRBV28 with TRBJ2-2, with D maybe TRBD1 (6 bases). This CDR3 is built from 14 residues. Trimming pared 5 bases from V and 6 bases from J, leaving 13 bases between. The V gene's germline CDR1 is MDHEN and CDR2 SYDVKM. The CDR3 sequence is CASSLSSGAGELFF. The CDR3, as DNA: TGTGCCAGCAGTCTCAGTTCAGGGGCCGGGGAGCTGTTTTTT.

The table lists this clone with a count of one. The chain combines TRBV19 with TRBJ1-2; TRBD1 is a possible D gene (6 bases). CDR3 length: 14 amino acids. Germline values: CDR1 LNHDA, CDR2 SQIVND (reference sequence). The V gene lost 3 bases and the J gene lost 7 bases, with 15 bases spanning the gap. The CDR3 DNA is TGTGCCAGTAGTATTATTTGGGGGCACCGTGGCTACACCTTC. Translating it yields CASSIIWGHRGYTF.

This chain uses TRBV5-1 with TRBJ1-1, with 10 bases identical to TRBD1. Trimming took 7 bases from V and 6 from J; bases not matched to a gene: 6. This CDR3 contains 13 residues. Per germline, CDR1 SGHRS and CDR2 YFSETQ. The CDR3 DNA follows: TGCGCCAGCGCCCGGGACAGGGGATCTGAAGCTTTCTTT. Residues: CASARDRGSEAFF.

This chain connects TRBV24-1 to TRBJ2-5; D is perhaps TRBD1 (6 bases). From germline, CDR1 is KGHDR and CDR2 SFDVKD. CDR3 length equals 15 residues. Trimming left V 6 bases short and J 0 bases short, with 13 bases between. CDR3 sequence: CATSRGGDNQETQYF. CDR3 bases: TGTGCCACCAGTCGAGGGGGAGACAACCAAGAGACCCAGTACTTC.

This sequence joins TRBV2 and TRBJ1-1, with 7 bases lining up with TRBD1. V was pared by 5 bases and J by 4 bases, with 4 bases of the junction left unmatched. The germline V gene has CDR1 SNHLY and CDR2 FYNNEI. The CDR3 loop spans 13 amino acids. The DNA of the CDR3 is TGTGCCAGCAGTTCCGACAGGGTCACTGAAGCTTTCTTT. Translated: CASSSDRVTEAFF.

V gene TRBV7-8 combines with J gene TRBJ1-1; D remains ambiguous. Trimming shortened V by 5 bases and J by 1 base, and 11 bases separated the two germline ends. Germline CDR1 reads SGHVS; CDR2 reads FQNEAQ. CDR3 length: 14 residues. Written as DNA, the CDR3 is TGTGCCAGCAGCCCCATCCGGGGGAACACTGAAGCTTTCTTT. Residues: CASSPIRGNTEAFF. Variable domain in full (rest from reference TRBV7-8 and TRBJ1-1): GAGVSQSPRYKVAKRGQDVALRCDPISGHVSLFWYQQALGQGPEFLTYFQNEAQLDKSGLPSDRFFAERPEGSVSTLKIQRTQQEDSAVYLCASSPIRGNTEAFFGQGTRLTVV.

The chain joins TRBV7-3 to TRBJ2-3, with 7 bases fitting TRBD1. This CDR3 region has 15 residues. With V trimmed by 5 bases and J by 1 base, 6 bases remained unmatched. Germline CDR1 SGHTA, CDR2 FQGTGA. The CDR3 spells CASSIQGVGTDTQYF. CDR3 coding DNA: TGTGCCAGCAGCATTCAGGGGGTCGGCACAGATACGCAGTATTTT.

Notes on this clone: A read error may explain this, as a much larger clone is one base away. The chain couples TRBV6-2 or TRBV6-3 to TRBJ2-7; D is uncertain. V shed 5 bases and J shed 2 bases, with 4 bases lying between them. Germline CDR1 and CDR2: MNHEY and SVGEGT. This CDR3 contains 11 residues. The CDR3 coding sequence is TGTGCCAGCAGTCCAGCCTACGAGCAGTACTTC. It specifies CASSPAYEQYF.

This clone has a handful of counts. V gene TRBV7-6 combines with J gene TRBJ2-7; D perhaps matches TRBD1 (6 bases). Germline CDR1 is SGHVS and CDR2 is FNYEAQ. V lost 5 bases, J lost 2 bases, and 22 bases lay in between. The CDR3 contains 17 residues. CDR3 region: CASSPGTTIRVAYEQYF. The CDR3 region has the DNA TGTGCCAGCAGCCCCGGGACAACTATAAGGGTAGCCTACGAGCAGTACTTC.